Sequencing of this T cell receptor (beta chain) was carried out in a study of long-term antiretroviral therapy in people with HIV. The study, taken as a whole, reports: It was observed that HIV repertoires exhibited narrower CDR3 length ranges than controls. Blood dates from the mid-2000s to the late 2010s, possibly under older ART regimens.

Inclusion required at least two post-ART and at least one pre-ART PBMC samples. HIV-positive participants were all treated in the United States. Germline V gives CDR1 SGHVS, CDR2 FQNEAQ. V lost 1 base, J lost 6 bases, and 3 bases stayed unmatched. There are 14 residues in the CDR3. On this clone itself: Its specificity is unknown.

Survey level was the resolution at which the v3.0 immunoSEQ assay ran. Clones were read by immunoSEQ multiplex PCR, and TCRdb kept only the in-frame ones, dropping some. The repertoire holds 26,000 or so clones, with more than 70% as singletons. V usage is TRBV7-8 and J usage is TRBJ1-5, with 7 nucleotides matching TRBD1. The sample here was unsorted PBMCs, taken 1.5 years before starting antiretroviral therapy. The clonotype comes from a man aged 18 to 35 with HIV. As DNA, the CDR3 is TGTGCCAGCAGCTTAGGGGGACAGATTCAGCCCCAGCATTTT. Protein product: CASSLGGQIQPQHF.